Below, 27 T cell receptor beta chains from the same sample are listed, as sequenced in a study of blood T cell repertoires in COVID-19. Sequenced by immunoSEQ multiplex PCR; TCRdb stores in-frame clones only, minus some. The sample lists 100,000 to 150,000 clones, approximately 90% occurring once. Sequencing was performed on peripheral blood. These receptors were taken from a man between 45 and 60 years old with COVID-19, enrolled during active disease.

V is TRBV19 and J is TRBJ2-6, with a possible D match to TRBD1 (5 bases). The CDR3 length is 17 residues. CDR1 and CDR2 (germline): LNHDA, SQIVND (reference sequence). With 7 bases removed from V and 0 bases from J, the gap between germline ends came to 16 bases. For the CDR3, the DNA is TGTGCCAGTACCCTCGGGTCAGGGTTCTCTGGGGCCAACGTCCTGACTTTC. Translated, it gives CASTLGSGFSGANVLTF.

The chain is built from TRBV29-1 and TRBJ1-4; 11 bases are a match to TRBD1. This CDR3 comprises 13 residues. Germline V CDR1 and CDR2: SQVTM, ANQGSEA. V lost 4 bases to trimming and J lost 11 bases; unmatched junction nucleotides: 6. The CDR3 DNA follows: TGCAGCGTTGGTCCGGGACAGGGGGGCAAACTGTTTTTT. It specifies CSVGPGQGGKLFF.

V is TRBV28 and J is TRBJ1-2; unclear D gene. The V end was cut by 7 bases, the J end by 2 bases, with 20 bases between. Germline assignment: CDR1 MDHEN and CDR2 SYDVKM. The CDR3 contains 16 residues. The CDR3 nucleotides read TGTGCCAGCATGGCCGAGTTGGTATACGGGAACTATGGCTACACCTTC. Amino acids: CASMAELVYGNYGYTF.

Here the CDR3 DNA reads TGTGCCAGCAGCTTAGTTGGGGGAGGGGGAAACAATGAGCAGTTCTTC. This sequence encodes CASSLVGGGGNNEQFF. The chain carries TRBV7-9 and TRBJ2-1, with a possible D match to TRBD2 (7 bases). The CDR3 runs to 16 residues. CDR1 is SEHNR, CDR2 FQNEAQ, per germline (reference sequence). Trimming took off 1 base at V and 5 bases at J, with 15 bases between the two ends.

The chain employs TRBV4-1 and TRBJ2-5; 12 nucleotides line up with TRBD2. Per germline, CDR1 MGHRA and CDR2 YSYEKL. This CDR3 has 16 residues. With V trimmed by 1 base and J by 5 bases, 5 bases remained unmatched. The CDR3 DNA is TGCGCCAGCAGCCAAGTGGGGACTAGCGGGTTTGAGACCCAGTACTTC. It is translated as CASSQVGTSGFETQYF.

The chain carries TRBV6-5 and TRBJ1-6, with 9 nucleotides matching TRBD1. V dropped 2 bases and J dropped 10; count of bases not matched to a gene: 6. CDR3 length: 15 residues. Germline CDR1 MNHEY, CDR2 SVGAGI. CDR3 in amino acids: CASSYGQGIGSPLHF. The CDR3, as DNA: TGTGCCAGCAGTTACGGACAGGGGATAGGATCACCCCTCCACTTT.

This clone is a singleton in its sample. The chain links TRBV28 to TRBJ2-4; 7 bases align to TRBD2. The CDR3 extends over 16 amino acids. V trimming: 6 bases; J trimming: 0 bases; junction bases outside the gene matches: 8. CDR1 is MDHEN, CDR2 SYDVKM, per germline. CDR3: CASSPLLALAKNIQYF. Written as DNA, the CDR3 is TGTGCCAGCAGCCCCCTACTAGCGCTAGCCAAAAACATTCAGTACTTC.

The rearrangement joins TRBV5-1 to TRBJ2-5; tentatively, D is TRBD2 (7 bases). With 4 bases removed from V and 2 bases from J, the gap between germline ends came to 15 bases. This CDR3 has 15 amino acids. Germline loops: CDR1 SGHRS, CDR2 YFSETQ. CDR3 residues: CASSPWGGQQETQYF. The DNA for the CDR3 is TGCGCCAGCAGCCCCTGGGGGGGGCAGCAAGAGACCCAGTACTTC.

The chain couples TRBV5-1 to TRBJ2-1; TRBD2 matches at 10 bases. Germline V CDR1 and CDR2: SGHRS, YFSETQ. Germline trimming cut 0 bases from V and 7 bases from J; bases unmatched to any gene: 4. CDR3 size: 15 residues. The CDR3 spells CASSLGTSGLNEQFF. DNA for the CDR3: TGCGCCAGCAGCTTGGGGACTAGCGGACTTAATGAGCAGTTCTTC.

CDR3 nucleotides: TGTGCCAGCAGAGCAGGGGTGGCGGGCTATGGCTACACCTTC. This sequence encodes CASRAGVAGYGYTF. The rearrangement links TRBV6-5 to TRBJ1-2; TRBD1 might be the D (6 bases). The length of the CDR3 is 14 residues. CDR1 MNHEY and CDR2 SVGAGI come from the germline V gene. The V and J ends lost 6 bases and 4 bases respectively, with 15 bases between them.

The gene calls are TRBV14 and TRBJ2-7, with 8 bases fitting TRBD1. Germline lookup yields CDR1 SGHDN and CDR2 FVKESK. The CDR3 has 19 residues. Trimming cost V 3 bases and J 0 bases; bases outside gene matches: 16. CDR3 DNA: TGTGCCAGCAGCCATCGCAAGATTATCCGGGACAGGAGCTCCTACGAGCAGTACTTC. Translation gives CASSHRKIIRDRSSYEQYF.

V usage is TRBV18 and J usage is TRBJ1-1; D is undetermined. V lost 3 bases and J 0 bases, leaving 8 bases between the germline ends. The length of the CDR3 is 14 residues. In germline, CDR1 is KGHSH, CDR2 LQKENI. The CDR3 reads CASSPPGMNTEAFF. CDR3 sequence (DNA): TGTGCCAGCTCACCCCCAGGAATGAACACTGAAGCTTTCTTT. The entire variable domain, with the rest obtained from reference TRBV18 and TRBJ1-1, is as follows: NAGVMQNPRHLVRRRGQEARLRCSPMKGHSHVYWYRQLPEEGLKFMVYLQKENIIDESGMPKERFSAEFPKEGPSILRIQQVVRGDSAAYFCASSPPGMNTEAFFGQGTRLTVV.

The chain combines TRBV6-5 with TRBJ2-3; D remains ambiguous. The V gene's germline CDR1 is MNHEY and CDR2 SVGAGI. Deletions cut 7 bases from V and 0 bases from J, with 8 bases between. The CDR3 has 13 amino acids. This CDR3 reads CASKAGSTDTQYF. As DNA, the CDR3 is TGTGCCAGCAAAGCCGGGAGCACAGATACGCAGTATTTT.

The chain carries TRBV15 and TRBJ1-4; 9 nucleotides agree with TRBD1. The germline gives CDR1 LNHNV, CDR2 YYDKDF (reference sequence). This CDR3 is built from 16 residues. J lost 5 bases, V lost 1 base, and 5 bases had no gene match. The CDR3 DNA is TGTGCCACCAGCAGAGGCTCCGGGACAGGGAATGAAAAACTGTTTTTT. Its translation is CATSRGSGTGNEKLFF.

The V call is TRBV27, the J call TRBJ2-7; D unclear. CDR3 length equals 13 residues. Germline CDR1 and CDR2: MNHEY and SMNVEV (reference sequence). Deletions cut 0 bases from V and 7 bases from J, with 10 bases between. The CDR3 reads CASSLSPVEEQYF. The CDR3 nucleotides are TGTGCCAGCAGTTTATCCCCCGTGGAGGAGCAGTACTTC.

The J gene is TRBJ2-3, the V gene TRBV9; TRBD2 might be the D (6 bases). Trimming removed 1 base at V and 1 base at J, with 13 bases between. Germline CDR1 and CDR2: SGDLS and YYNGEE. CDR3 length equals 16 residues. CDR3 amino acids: CASSVSRRRGTDTQYF. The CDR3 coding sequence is TGTGCCAGCAGCGTATCGAGGCGGAGGGGCACAGATACGCAGTATTTT.

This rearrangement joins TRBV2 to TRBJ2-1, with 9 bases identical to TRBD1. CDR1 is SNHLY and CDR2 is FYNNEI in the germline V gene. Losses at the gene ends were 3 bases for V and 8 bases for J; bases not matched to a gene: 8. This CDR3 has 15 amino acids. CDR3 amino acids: CASSDTGGAWDEQFF. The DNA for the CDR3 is TGTGCCAGCAGTGACACAGGGGGCGCTTGGGATGAGCAGTTCTTC.

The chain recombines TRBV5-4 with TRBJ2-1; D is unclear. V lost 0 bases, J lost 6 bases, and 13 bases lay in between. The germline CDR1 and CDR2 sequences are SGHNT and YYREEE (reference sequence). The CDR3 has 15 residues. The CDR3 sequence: CASSLVGVASNEQFF. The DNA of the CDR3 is TGTGCCAGCAGCTTGGTAGGCGTAGCCAGCAATGAGCAGTTCTTC.

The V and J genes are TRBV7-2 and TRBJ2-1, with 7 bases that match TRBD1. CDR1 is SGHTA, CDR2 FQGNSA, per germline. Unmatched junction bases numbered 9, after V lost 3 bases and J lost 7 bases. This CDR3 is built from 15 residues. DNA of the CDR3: TGTGCCAGCAGCTTCACAGGGGCGGTCGGAAATGAGCAGTTCTTC. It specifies CASSFTGAVGNEQFF.

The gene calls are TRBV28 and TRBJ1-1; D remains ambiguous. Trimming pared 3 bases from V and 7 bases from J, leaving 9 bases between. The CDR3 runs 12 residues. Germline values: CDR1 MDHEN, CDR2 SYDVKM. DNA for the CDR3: TGTGCCAGCAGTTTGGCTCCCTTTGAAGCTTTCTTT. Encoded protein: CASSLAPFEAFF.

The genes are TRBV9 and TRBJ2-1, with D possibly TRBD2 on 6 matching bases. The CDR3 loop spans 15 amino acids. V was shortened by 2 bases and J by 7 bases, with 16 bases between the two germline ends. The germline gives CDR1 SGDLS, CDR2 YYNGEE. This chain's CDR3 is CASSVSGTEGNEQFF. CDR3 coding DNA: TGTGCCAGCAGCGTTTCCGGGACGGAGGGGAATGAGCAGTTCTTC.

The CDR3 DNA reads as TGTGCCAGCAGTCAAACTAGAGGTACGCAGTATTTT. The encoded protein is CASSQTRGTQYF. This sequence joins TRBV3-1 (or the pseudogene TRBV3-2) and TRBJ2-3; D perhaps matches TRBD2 (5 bases). This CDR3 spans 12 amino acids. V was clipped by 6 bases and J by 8 bases, with 12 bases between them. The germline V gene has CDR1 LGHDT and CDR2 YNNKEL (reference sequence).

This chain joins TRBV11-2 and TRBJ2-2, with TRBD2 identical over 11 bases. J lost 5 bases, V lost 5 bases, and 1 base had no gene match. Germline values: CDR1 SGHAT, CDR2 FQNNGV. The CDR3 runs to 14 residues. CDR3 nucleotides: TGTGCCAGCAGCCGGACTAGCGGGACCGGGGAGCTGTTTTTT. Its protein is CASSRTSGTGELFF.

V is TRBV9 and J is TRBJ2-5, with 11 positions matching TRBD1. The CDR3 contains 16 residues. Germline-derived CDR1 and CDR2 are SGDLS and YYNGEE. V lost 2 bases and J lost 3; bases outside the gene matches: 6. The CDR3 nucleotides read TGTGCCAGCAGCGTCGGACAGGGGGCAGGGGAAGAGACCCAGTACTTC. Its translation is CASSVGQGAGEETQYF.

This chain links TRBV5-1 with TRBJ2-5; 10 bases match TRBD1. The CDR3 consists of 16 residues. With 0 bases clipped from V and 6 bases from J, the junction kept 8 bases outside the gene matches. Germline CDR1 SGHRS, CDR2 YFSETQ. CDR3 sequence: CASSLDGTGARKTQYF. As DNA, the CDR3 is TGCGCCAGCAGCTTGGATGGGACAGGGGCCCGAAAGACCCAGTACTTC. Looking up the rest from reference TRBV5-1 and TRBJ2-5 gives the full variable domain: KAGVTQTPRYLIKTRGQQVTLSCSPISGHRSVSWYQQTPGQGLQFLFEYFSETQRNKGNFPGRFSGRQFSNSRSEMNVSTLELGDSALYLCASSLDGTGARKTQYFGPGTRLLVL.

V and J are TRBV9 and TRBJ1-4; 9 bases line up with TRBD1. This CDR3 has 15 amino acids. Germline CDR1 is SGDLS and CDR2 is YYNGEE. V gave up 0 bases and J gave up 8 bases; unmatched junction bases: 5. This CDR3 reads CASSVGDRAREKLFF. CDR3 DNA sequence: TGTGCCAGCAGCGTAGGGGACAGGGCGAGGGAAAAACTGTTTTTT.

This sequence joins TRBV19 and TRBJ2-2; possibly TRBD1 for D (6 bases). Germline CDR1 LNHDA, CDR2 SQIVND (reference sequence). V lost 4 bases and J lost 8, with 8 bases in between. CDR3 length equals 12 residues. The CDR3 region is CASSKGTGELFF. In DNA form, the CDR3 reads TGTGCCAGTAGTAAAGGGACAGGGGAGCTGTTTTTT.